This is a list of T cell receptor beta chains from one sample in a study of cytomegalovirus exposure and HLA in healthy donors. The table came from immunoSEQ multiplex PCR; TCRdb's copy has only in-frame clones and leaves some out. The sample shows about 270,000 clones, about 86% of them seen only once. Material: PBMCs. Every receptor here comes from a woman younger than 35 in good health and CMV-seronegative. Each CDR3 is given with its conserved first and last residue. The D gene is left open where the match is weak. Some rows mark clone size as missing; the rest say once, few, many or name a class of expanded clone.

-,TRBJ2-5,TRBV7-9,-,11,CASSLQETQYF,TGTGCCAGCAGCCTGCAAGAGACCCAGTACTTC
-,TRBJ2-7,TRBV30,-,14,CAWSAGTSNYEQYF,TGTGCCTGGAGTGCCGGGACATCCAACTACGAGCAGTACTTC
-,TRBJ1-4,TRBV29-1,TRBD1,13,CSVKGQGFEKLFF,TGCAGCGTTAAGGGACAGGGTTTTGAAAAACTGTTTTTT
-,TRBJ2-4,TRBV27,-,14,CASSHGSTKNIQYF,TGTGCCAGCAGTCACGGGAGCACCAAAAACATTCAGTACTTC
-,TRBJ2-3,TRBV9,-,15,CASSVTRPGTDTQYF,TGTGCCAGCAGCGTGACACGGCCAGGCACAGATACGCAGTATTTT
-,TRBJ1-1,TRBV6-5,-,14,CASSFYGREAEAFF,TGTGCCAGCAGCTTTTACGGGAGGGAGGCTGAAGCTTTCTTT
-,TRBJ1-4,TRBV9,TRBD1,16,CASSVGQGARNEKLFF,TGTGCCAGCAGCGTAGGCCAGGGGGCGCGTAATGAAAAACTGTTTTTT
once,TRBJ2-3,TRBV29-1,-,13,CSVDYQGADTQYF,TGCAGCGTTGACTATCAGGGCGCAGATACGCAGTATTTT
-,TRBJ2-1,TRBV10-1,TRBD2,16,CASSDSSGGSYNEQFF,TGCGCCAGCAGTGACTCTTCGGGGGGTTCCTACAATGAGCAGTTCTTC
-,TRBJ2-1,TRBV5-6,TRBD1,15,CASSRTGTGFHEQFF,TGTGCCAGCAGCAGGACCGGGACAGGGTTCCATGAGCAGTTCTTC
-,TRBJ2-7,TRBV5-1,-,17,CASSLTTGLLRVYEQYF,TGCGCCAGCAGCTTGACCACGGGACTCCTAAGGGTCTACGAGCAGTACTTC
-,TRBJ1-2,TRBV28,-,15,CASWLRGKGNYGYTF,TGTGCCAGTTGGCTCAGGGGAAAAGGAAACTATGGCTACACCTTC
few,TRBJ1-5,TRBV7-2,-,13,CASSPGLRQPQHF,TGTGCCAGCAGCCCAGGGTTACGGCAGCCCCAGCATTTT
-,TRBJ1-2,TRBV6-5,TRBD1,15,CASSSAHRGSKGYTF,TGTGCCAGCAGTTCCGCCCACAGGGGATCAAAAGGCTACACCTTC
-,TRBJ2-3,TRBV5-1,TRBD2,13,CASSDGTSGTQYF,TGCGCCAGCAGCGATGGGACTAGCGGAACGCAGTATTTT
-,TRBJ1-2,TRBV9,TRBD1,16,CASSERTGGFSDGYTF,TGTGCCAGCAGCGAAAGGACAGGGGGCTTCTCAGATGGCTACACCTTC
-,TRBJ2-7,TRBV7-2,TRBD2,14,CASSLTTSAYEQYF,TGTGCCAGCAGCTTAACAACTAGCGCCTACGAGCAGTACTTC
-,TRBJ2-3,TRBV5-4,-,18,CASSLVLRGWRGTDTQYF,TGTGCCAGCAGCTTGGTTTTGAGGGGATGGAGGGGCACAGATACGCAGTATTTT
-,TRBJ2-7,TRBV5-1,-,14,CASSPSTPVYEQYF,TGCGCCAGCAGCCCTTCTACCCCTGTTTACGAGCAGTACTTC
-,TRBJ2-1,TRBV4-1,TRBD2,17,CASRNPSGSGVYNEQFF,TGCGCCAGCAGGAACCCTAGCGGAAGTGGGGTATACAATGAGCAGTTCTTC
-,TRBJ2-7,TRBV28,TRBD1,18,CASSPSPGTGGLIHEQYF,TGTGCCAGCAGTCCAAGTCCCGGGACAGGGGGCCTAATCCACGAGCAGTACTTC
once,TRBJ2-7,TRBV18,TRBD1,13,CASSPTGGRGQYF,TGTGCCAGCTCACCAACAGGGGGCAGAGGGCAGTACTTC
-,TRBJ2-5,TRBV9,TRBD2,15,CASSVGGRGQETQYF,TGTGCCAGCAGCGTAGGTGGGAGGGGACAAGAGACCCAGTACTTC
-,TRBJ2-1,TRBV15,-,12,CATSRGSNEQFF,TGTGCCACCAGCAGGGGGAGCAATGAGCAGTTCTTC
-,TRBJ2-7,TRBV2,-,14,CASSGRPDRYEQYF,TGTGCCAGCAGTGGACGGCCCGACAGGTACGAGCAGTACTTC
-,TRBJ2-5,TRBV6-1,TRBD2,15,CASSVIAGDPETQYF,TGTGCCAGCAGTGTAATAGCGGGAGACCCAGAGACCCAGTACTTC
few,TRBJ2-7,TRBV11-2,-,13,CASSLSLQGEQYF,TGTGCCAGCAGCTTAAGCCTTCAGGGCGAGCAGTACTTC
-,TRBJ1-1,TRBV10-3,-,14,CAISESRESTEAFF,TGTGCCATCAGTGAGTCGAGGGAGAGCACTGAAGCTTTCTTT
-,TRBJ2-1,TRBV11-2,-,13,CASGGQWNNEQFF,TGTGCCAGCGGCGGACAGTGGAACAATGAGCAGTTCTTC
-,TRBJ2-4,TRBV2,TRBD2,19,CASGTGLAGVRPAENIQYF,TGTGCCAGCGGAACGGGCCTAGCGGGAGTTCGGCCGGCTGAAAACATTCAGTACTTC
few,TRBJ1-2,TRBV14,TRBD1,14,CASSQGQGVYGYTF,TGTGCCAGCAGCCAAGGGCAGGGGGTCTATGGCTACACCTTC
-,TRBJ1-1,TRBV7-8,TRBD1,17,CASSFPRDRGRNTEAFF,TGTGCCAGCAGCTTCCCCCGGGACAGGGGACGGAACACTGAAGCTTTCTTT
-,TRBJ2-5,TRBV4-1,TRBD1,16,CASSLGGTGNQETQYF,TGCGCCAGCAGCCTGGGGGGGACAGGGAACCAAGAGACCCAGTACTTC
-,TRBJ1-3,TRBV7-8,-,16,CASSLAGPDSGNTIYF,TGTGCCAGCAGCTTAGCGGGGCCTGACTCTGGAAACACCATATATTTT
-,TRBJ2-7,TRBV2,TRBD1,15,CASRSGTGILLEQYF,TGTGCCAGCAGGTCCGGGACAGGGATTCTTTTAGAGCAGTACTTC
-,TRBJ2-7,TRBV4-2,-,13,CASSQEERYEQYF,TGTGCCAGCAGCCAAGAAGAGCGCTACGAGCAGTACTTC
-,TRBJ1-2,TRBV28,-,15,CASRVLGWFGYGYTF,TGTGCCAGCAGAGTGCTCGGGTGGTTTGGCTATGGCTACACCTTC
-,TRBJ1-2,TRBV7-9,TRBD1,15,CASSIRRDRSSGYTF,TGTGCCAGCAGCATCCGCCGGGACAGGTCTAGTGGCTACACCTTC
once,TRBJ2-2,TRBV9,-,15,CASSVVSGVGGELFF,TGTGCCAGCAGCGTAGTTTCGGGGGTTGGCGGGGAGCTGTTTTTT
-,TRBJ2-7,TRBV5-1,-,15,CASSLAGARQGEQYF,TGCGCCAGCAGTTTGGCGGGTGCCCGGCAGGGCGAGCAGTACTTC
few,TRBJ1-2,TRBV6-1,-,13,CASSEGDRPHYTF,TGTGCCAGCAGTGAAGGAGACAGGCCTCACTACACCTTC
-,TRBJ2-1,TRBV6-5,TRBD1,13,CASRSQTGSEQFF,TGTGCCAGCAGGTCACAGACAGGGAGTGAGCAGTTCTTC
-,TRBJ1-2,TRBV5-6,-,15,CASSLRQEIRYGYTF,TGTGCCAGCAGCTTAAGACAGGAGATAAGATATGGCTACACCTTC